This T cell receptor (beta chain) was identified during a study of shared clonotypes between healthy human individuals. Study conclusions and caveats: Clonotypes shared by all four sorted-subset donors had higher generation probabilities than non-shared clonotypes.

This clone was seen just once. Its antigen is still unknown. V lost 8 bases, J lost 10 bases, and 5 bases lay in between. Germline V gene data show CDR1 as LNHDA and CDR2 as SQIVND (reference sequence). The CDR3 is 8 amino acids. The assay ran at deep level. Authors' analysis steps: Filtering differed, since immunoSEQ gave only junction sequences and no quality scores. Assay used: immunoSEQ multiplex PCR; TCRdb lists only in-frame clones, some missing. V and J calls and clone size are given by that table; D and trimming were obtained from the DNA. Of about 2,500,000 clones listed, around 90% are singletons.

The TCR was taken from a man aged 18 to 30 in good health. The genes are TRBV19 and TRBJ1-2; D unresolved. Sequenced material: naive CD4+ T cells sorted from blood. Regarding subset: CD45RA+ positively selected. Here the CDR3 DNA reads TGTGCCAGTGGTTACTACACCTTC. Amino acids: CASGYYTF.